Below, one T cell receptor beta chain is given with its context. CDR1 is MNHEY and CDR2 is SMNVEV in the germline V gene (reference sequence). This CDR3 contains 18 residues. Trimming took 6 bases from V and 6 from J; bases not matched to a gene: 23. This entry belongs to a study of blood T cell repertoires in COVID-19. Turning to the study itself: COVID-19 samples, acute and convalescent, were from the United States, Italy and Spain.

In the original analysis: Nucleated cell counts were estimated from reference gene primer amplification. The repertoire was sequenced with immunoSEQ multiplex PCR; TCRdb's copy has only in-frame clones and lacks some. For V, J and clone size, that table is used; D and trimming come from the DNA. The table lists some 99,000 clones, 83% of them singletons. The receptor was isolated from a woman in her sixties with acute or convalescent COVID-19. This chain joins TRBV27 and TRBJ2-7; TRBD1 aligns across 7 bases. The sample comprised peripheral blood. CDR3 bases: TGTGCCAGCAGCCCAAAACCCTCGGGGACAGCCCGTTTGTCCGAGCAGTACTTC. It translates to CASSPKPSGTARLSEQYF.